This T cell receptor beta chain is from a study of CD8 T cells in Susac syndrome. With random hexamers, roughly 0.45 to 1 ug RNA was reverse transcribed. One entry per CDR3 protein results from TCRdb running MiXCR on the immunoSEQ multiplex PCR reads. This table has around 150,000 distinct CDR3 sequences, approximately 95% appearing once. The TCR comes from a human donor with Susac syndrome. Sequenced: CD8+ T cells from PBMCs.

The CDR3, as DNA: TGTGCCAGCAGCTTAAGTTTTGGTGCTGAAGCTTTCTTT. The encoded protein is CASSLSFGAEAFF. The chain combines TRBV7-4 with TRBJ1-1; no firm D call. Trimming removed 2 bases from V and 6 bases from J, with 10 bases in between. CDR1 SGHVT and CDR2 SQSDAQ come from the germline V gene. This CDR3 contains 13 residues.